The sequence of this TCR beta chain was determined in a study of cytomegalovirus exposure and HLA in healthy donors. Whereas donors were nominally healthy upon sampling, unrecorded immune exposures were probable. A remark on this clone: Its antigen is not identified.

V was pared by 3 bases and J by 2 bases, with 6 bases of the junction left unmatched. Germline lookup yields CDR1 SGHRS and CDR2 YFSETQ. The CDR3 loop spans 15 amino acids. Study outcomes and limitations: TCR beta sequences reportedly predicted most subjects' HLA-A and HLA-B alleles accurately. Cytomegalovirus-associated status was assigned to 150 or so TCR beta chains. Common viral pathogens were later found to be apparently linked to several of the most significant clusters.

PCR primers comprised 60 Vbeta and 13 Jbeta primers. Generated by immunoSEQ multiplex PCR, the TCRdb table keeps only in-frame clones and is missing some. The sample has roughly 100,000 clones. The sequenced material came from PBMCs. This chain uses TRBV5-1 with TRBJ2-7; 9 nucleotides agree with TRBD1. The source of this sequence is a man aged 40-49 years in good health and CMV-seronegative. CDR3 sequence (DNA): TGCGCCAGCAGCTATTCCGGGACAGGGACCTACGAGCAGTACTTC. Translated, it gives CASSYSGTGTYEQYF.